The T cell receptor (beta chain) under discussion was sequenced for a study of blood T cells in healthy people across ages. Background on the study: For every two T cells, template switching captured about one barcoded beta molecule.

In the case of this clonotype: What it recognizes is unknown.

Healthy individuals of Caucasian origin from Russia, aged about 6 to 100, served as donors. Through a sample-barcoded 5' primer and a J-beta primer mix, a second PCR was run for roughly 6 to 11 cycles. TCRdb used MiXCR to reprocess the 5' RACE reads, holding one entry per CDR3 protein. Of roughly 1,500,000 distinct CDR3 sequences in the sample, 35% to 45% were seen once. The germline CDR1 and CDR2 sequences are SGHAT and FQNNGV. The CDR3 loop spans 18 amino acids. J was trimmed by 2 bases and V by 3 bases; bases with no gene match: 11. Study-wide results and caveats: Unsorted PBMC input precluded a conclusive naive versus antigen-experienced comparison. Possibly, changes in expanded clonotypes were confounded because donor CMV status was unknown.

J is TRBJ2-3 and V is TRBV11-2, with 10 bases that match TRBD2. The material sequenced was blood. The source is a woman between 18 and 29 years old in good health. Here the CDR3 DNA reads TGTGCCAGCAGCTTCAGAGCTAGCGGGAGACTACCCACAGATACGCAGTATTTT. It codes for CASSFRASGRLPTDTQYF. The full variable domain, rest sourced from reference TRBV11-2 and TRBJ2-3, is EAGVAQSPRYKIIEKRQSVAFWCNPISGHATLYWYQQILGQGPKLLIQFQNNGVVDDSQLPKDRFSAERLKGVDSTLKIQPAKLEDSAVYLCASSFRASGRLPTDTQYFGPGTRLTVL.